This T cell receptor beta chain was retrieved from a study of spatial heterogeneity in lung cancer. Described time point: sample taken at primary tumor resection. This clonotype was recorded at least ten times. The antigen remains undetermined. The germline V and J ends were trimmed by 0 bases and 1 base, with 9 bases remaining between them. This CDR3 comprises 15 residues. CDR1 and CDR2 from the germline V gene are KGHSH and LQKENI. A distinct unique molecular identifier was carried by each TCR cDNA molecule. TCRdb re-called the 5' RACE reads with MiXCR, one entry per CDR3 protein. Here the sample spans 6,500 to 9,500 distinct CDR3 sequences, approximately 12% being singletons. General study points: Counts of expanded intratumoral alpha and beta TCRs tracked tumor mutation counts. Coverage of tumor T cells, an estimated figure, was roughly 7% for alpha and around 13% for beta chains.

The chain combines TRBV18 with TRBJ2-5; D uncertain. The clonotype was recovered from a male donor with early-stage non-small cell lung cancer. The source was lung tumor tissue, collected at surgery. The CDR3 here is CASSPPERSQETQYF. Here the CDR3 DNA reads TGTGCCAGCTCACCACCGGAGAGGAGCCAAGAGACCCAGTACTTC. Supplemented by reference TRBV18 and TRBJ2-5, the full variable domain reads NAGVMQNPRHLVRRRGQEARLRCSPMKGHSHVYWYRQLPEEGLKFMVYLQKENIIDESGMPKERFSAEFPKEGPSILRIQQVVRGDSAAYFCASSPPERSQETQYFGPGTRLLVL.